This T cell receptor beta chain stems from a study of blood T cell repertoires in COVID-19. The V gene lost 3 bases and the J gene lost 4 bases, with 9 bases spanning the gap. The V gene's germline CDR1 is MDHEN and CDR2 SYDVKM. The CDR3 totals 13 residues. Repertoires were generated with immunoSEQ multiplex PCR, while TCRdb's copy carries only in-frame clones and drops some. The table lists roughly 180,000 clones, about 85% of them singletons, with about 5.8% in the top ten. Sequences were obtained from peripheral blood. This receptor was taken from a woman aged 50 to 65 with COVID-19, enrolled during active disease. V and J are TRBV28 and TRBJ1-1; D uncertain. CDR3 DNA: TGTGCCAGCAGTTTCGGTTCGATCACTGAAGCTTTCTTT. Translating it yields CASSFGSITEAFF.